This T cell receptor (beta chain) derives from a study of memory CD4+ T cells and cytomegalovirus serostatus. The sort gate was single viable CD3+CD4+CD8-CD45RO+ cells for memory CD4+ T cells. Method: immunoSEQ multiplex PCR; TCRdb's copy keeps in-frame clones and lacks some. The data show 85,000 to 100,000 clones, 80% seen once. The TCR was taken from an adult in good health and CMV-seropositive. The sequenced sample was memory CD4+ T cells from blood.

The CDR3 nucleotides are TGTGCCAGCAGCTTGGGCGGGGCCTCGCGGGCCCAAGAGACCCAGTACTTC. Translating gives CASSLGGASRAQETQYF. The V call is TRBV5-4, the J call TRBJ2-5; perhaps TRBD2 as D (6 bases). The CDR3 is 17 amino acids. V was trimmed by 0 bases and J by 1 base, leaving 16 bases between them. Germline loops: CDR1 SGHNT, CDR2 YYREEE (reference sequence).